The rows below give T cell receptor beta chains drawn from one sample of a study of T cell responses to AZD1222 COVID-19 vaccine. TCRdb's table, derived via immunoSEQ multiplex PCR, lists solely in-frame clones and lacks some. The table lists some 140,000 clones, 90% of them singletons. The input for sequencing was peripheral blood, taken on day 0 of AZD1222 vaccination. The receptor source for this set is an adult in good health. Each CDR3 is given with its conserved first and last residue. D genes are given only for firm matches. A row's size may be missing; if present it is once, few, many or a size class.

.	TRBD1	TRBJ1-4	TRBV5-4	CASSPGQNSRNEKLFF	TGTGCCAGCAGCCCGGGACAGAATAGTCGAAATGAAAAACTGTTTTTT
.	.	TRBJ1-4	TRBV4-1	CASSQSYLSGKLFF	TGCGCCAGCAGCCAGTCGTACCTTAGCGGAAAACTGTTTTTT
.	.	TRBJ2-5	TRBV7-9	CASSLVGDRQQETQYF	TGTGCCAGCAGCTTAGTGGGGGACCGGCAACAAGAGACCCAGTACTTC
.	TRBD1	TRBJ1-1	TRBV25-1	CASSANLGQKNTEAFF	TGTGCCAGCAGTGCAAACCTGGGACAGAAGAACACTGAAGCTTTCTTT
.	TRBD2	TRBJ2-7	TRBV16	CASSQTTSSNYEQYF	TGTGCCAGCAGCCAAACGACTAGCAGTAACTACGAGCAGTACTTC
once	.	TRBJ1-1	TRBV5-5	CASSLKGTEAFF	TGTGCCAGCAGCTTGAAGGGTACTGAAGCTTTCTTT
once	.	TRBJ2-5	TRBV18	CASSPPSAQETQYF	TGTGCCAGCTCACCACCCAGCGCACAAGAGACCCAGTACTTC
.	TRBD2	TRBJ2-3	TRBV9	CASSKTSGYTDTQYF	TGTGCCAGCAGCAAGACTAGCGGGTACACAGATACGCAGTATTTT
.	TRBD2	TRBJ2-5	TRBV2	CASSPGLAGGPRQETQYF	TGTGCCAGCAGTCCGGGACTAGCGGGGGGGCCAAGACAAGAGACCCAGTACTTC
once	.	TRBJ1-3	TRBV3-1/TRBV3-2	CASSFVGEGSGNTIYF	TGTGCCAGCAGCTTCGTCGGGGAGGGCTCTGGAAACACCATATATTTT
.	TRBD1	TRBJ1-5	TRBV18	CASSPTGTGGLGQPQHF	TGTGCCAGCTCACCTACCGGGACAGGGGGGCTTGGGCAGCCCCAGCATTTT
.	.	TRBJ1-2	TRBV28	CASTGGNLGANYGYTF	TGTGCCAGCACAGGCGGGAATCTGGGAGCTAACTATGGCTACACCTTC
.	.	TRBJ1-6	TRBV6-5	CASSPFRGNSPLHF	TGTGCCAGCAGTCCGTTCCGGGGGAATTCACCCCTCCACTTT
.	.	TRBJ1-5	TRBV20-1	CSAPRQPQHF	TGCAGTGCGCCCAGGCAGCCCCAGCATTTT
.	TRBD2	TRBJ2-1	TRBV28	CASSSWRLAGGQRVNEQFF	TGTGCCAGCAGTTCTTGGCGGCTAGCGGGAGGCCAAAGGGTCAATGAGCAGTTCTTC
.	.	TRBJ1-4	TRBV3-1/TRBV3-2	CASSQDFKSPGDGEKLFF	TGTGCCAGCAGCCAAGATTTTAAGTCTCCGGGGGATGGTGAAAAACTGTTTTTT
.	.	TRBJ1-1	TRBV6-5	CASSTLGGSGDEAFF	TGTGCCAGCAGTACTCTGGGGGGATCGGGCGATGAAGCTTTCTTT
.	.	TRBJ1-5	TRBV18	CASSPGIGKGVQPQHF	TGTGCCAGCTCACCGGGGATTGGGAAAGGGGTTCAGCCCCAGCATTTT
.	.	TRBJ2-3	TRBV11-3	CASSLEFSNTQYF	TGTGCCAGCAGCTTAGAATTTTCAAATACGCAGTATTTT
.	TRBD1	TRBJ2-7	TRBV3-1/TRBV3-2	CASSQQGQGTAYEQYF	TGTGCCAGCAGCCAACAAGGACAGGGGACGGCCTACGAGCAGTACTTC
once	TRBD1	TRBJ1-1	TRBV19	CASNRGWSTEAFF	TGTGCCAGCAACAGGGGGTGGAGCACTGAAGCTTTCTTT
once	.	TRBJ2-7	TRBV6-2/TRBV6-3	CASSLLRGRTDEQYF	TGTGCCAGCAGCCTACTCAGGGGGAGGACGGACGAGCAGTACTTC
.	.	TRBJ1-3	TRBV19	CASGSQSSGNTIYF	TGTGCCAGTGGCTCCCAGAGTTCAGGAAACACCATATATTTT
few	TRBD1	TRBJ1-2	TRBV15	CATSRGEGRIDRGGGGYTF	TGTGCCACCAGCAGAGGAGAGGGTAGGATTGACAGGGGAGGTGGCGGCTACACCTTC
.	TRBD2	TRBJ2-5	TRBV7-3	CASSQKGLAGGETQYF	TGTGCCAGCAGCCAAAAGGGACTAGCGGGGGGAGAGACCCAGTACTTC
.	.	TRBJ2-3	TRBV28	CASTPDRGLGTDTQYF	TGTGCCAGCACCCCGGACAGGGGACTAGGAACGGATACGCAGTATTTT
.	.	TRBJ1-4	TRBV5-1	CASSQLNSREKLFF	TGCGCCAGCAGCCAACTGAACAGTCGGGAAAAACTGTTTTTT
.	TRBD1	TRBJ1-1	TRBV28	CASNPFQGAITEAFF	TGTGCCAGCAACCCATTCCAGGGGGCCATCACTGAAGCTTTCTTT
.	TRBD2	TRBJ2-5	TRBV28	CASRAREGLAETQYF	TGTGCCAGCAGAGCGCGGGAGGGCCTGGCAGAGACCCAGTACTTC
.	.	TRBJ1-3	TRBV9	CASSVARGGNTIYF	TGTGCCAGCAGCGTAGCCAGAGGGGGAAACACCATATATTTT
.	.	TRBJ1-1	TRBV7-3	CASSLGPSGRGTEAFF	TGTGCCAGCAGCCTGGGACCGTCCGGACGTGGCACTGAAGCTTTCTTT
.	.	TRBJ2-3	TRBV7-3	CASAGGVEGIRETQYF	TGTGCCAGCGCCGGGGGAGTGGAGGGGATCCGCGAGACGCAGTATTTT
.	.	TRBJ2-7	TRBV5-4	CASSLEGPYEQYF	TGTGCCAGCAGCTTGGAAGGCCCCTACGAGCAGTACTTC
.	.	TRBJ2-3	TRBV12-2	CASRPNGQGRGDTQYF	TGTGCAAGTCGCCCCAACGGACAGGGCAGGGGAGATACGCAGTATTTT
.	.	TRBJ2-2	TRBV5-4	CASSLGAGDSGELFF	TGTGCCAGCAGCTTGGGTGCAGGGGACTCCGGGGAGCTGTTTTTT
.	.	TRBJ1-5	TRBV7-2	CASSFGFNQPQHF	TGTGCCAGCAGCTTTGGATTTAATCAGCCCCAGCATTTT
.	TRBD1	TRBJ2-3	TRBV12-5	CASGLRRLWVDRDTDTQYF	TGTGCTAGTGGTTTGCGGCGACTTTGGGTAGACAGGGACACAGATACGCAGTATTTT
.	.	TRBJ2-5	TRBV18	CASSPSQETQYF	TGTGCCAGCTCACCCTCCCAAGAGACCCAGTACTTC
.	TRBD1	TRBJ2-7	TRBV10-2	CASKITGAEGFTYEQYF	TGCGCCAGCAAAATCACAGGGGCAGAGGGTTTTACCTACGAGCAGTACTTC
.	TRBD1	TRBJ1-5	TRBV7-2	CASSLETGGGQPQHF	TGTGCCAGCAGCTTAGAAACAGGGGGGGGTCAGCCCCAGCATTTT
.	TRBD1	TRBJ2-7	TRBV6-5	CASSGDRVGPYEQYF	TGTGCCAGCAGCGGGGACAGGGTGGGGCCCTACGAGCAGTACTTC
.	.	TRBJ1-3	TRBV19	CASSIGTDRNTIYF	TGTGCCAGTAGTATTGGGACGGACAGAAACACCATATATTTT
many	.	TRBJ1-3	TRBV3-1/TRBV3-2	CASSQDGGSAGNTIYF	TGTGCCAGCAGCCAAGATGGGGGTTCGGCTGGAAACACCATATATTTT
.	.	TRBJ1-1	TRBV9	CASSVEATAFEAFF	TGTGCCAGCAGCGTAGAAGCGACGGCCTTTGAAGCTTTCTTT
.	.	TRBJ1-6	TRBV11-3	CASSRTRGSPLHF	TGTGCCAGCAGCCGGACGAGGGGTTCACCCCTCCACTTT
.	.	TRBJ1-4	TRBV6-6	CASSYLGSGVNEKLFF	TGTGCCAGCAGTTACTTAGGGAGCGGGGTCAATGAAAAACTGTTTTTT
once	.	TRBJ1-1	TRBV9	CASSDRGGGGEAFF	TGTGCCAGCAGCGACAGAGGAGGTGGGGGTGAAGCTTTCTTT
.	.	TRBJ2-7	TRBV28	CASRGAYEQYF	TGTGCCAGCCGCGGGGCCTACGAGCAGTACTTC
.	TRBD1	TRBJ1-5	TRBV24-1	CATSDTQGAEGNQPQHF	TGTGCCACCAGTGACACACAGGGGGCGGAGGGCAATCAGCCCCAGCATTTT
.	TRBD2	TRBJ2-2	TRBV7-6	CASSHPLLAGGPAGELFF	TGTGCCAGCAGCCACCCGTTACTAGCGGGGGGGCCGGCCGGGGAGCTGTTTTTT